This record looks at one T cell receptor (beta chain) sequence and its context. The sample is drawn from a study of OX40 agonist ivuxolimab in advanced cancers. Across the whole study: Hepatocellular carcinoma, melanoma, renal cell or head and neck cancer occurred in dose-escalation patients.

V lost 6 bases and J lost 0, with 13 bases in between. Per germline, CDR1 SGHTA and CDR2 FQGNSA. The CDR3 totals 15 residues. Repertoires were generated with immunoSEQ multiplex PCR, while TCRdb's copy carries only in-frame clones and drops some. The top ten clones hold over 2% of a sample with 65,000 to 85,000 clones, around 84% of them seen once. The V gene is TRBV7-2, the J gene TRBJ2-3; possibly TRBD1 or TRBD2 for D (5 bases each). Here the sequenced sample was CD4+ or CD8+ T cells sorted from blood, taken in a trial of the OX40 agonist ivuxolimab. The sequence was obtained from an adult with an advanced solid tumor such as melanoma, head and neck, liver or kidney cancer. The chain's CDR3 is CASRLGTGSTDTQYF. In DNA, the CDR3 is TGTGCCAGCAGACTAGGGACGGGAAGCACAGATACGCAGTATTTT.